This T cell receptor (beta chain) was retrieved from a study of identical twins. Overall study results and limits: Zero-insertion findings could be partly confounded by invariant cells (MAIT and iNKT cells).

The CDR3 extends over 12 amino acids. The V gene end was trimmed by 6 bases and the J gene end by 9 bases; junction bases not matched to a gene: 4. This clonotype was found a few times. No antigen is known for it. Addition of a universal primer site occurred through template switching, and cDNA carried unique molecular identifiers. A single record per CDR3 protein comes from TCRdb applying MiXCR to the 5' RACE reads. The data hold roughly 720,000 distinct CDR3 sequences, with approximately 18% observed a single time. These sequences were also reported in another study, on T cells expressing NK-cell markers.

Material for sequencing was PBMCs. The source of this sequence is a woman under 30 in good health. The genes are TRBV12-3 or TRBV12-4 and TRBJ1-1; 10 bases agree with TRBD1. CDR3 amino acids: CASRETGGKAFF. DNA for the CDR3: TGTGCCAGCAGGGAGACAGGGGGCAAAGCTTTCTTT.